Sequencing of this T cell receptor beta chain was carried out in a study of blood T cell repertoires in COVID-19. Overall study: Samples came from the United States, Italy and Spain, spanning acute and convalescent COVID-19. In each case, the material was cDNA or gDNA derived from T cells, B-cell-depleted T cells, or PBMCs.

This clone appeared a few times. Authors' analysis steps: Amplification from reference gene primers served as the basis for estimated nucleated cell counts. Generated by immunoSEQ multiplex PCR, the TCRdb table keeps only in-frame clones and is missing some. The V and J calls and the clone size are those of that table, but D and trimming were determined from the DNA. The top ten clones hold about 15% of a sample with approximately 80,000 clones, 60% to 85% of them seen once. This CDR3 has 15 residues. V dropped 0 bases and J dropped 2 bases, with 11 bases sitting between them. In germline, CDR1 is SGDLS, CDR2 YYNGEE.

The source is a human donor in a cohort sampled during active COVID-19. V is TRBV9 and J is TRBJ1-1; D is perhaps TRBD1 (6 bases). The specimen was peripheral blood. The chain's CDR3 is CASSVDPGVNTEAFF. DNA for the CDR3: TGTGCCAGCAGCGTAGACCCAGGGGTAAACACTGAAGCTTTCTTT.